One sample yielded the 5 T cell receptor beta chains listed below, sequenced in a study of blood T cell repertoires in COVID-19. Sequencing was performed with immunoSEQ multiplex PCR; in TCRdb, only in-frame clones are kept and a portion is missing. The sample lists under 200,000 clones, roughly 80% occurring once. The sequenced material came from PBMCs or T cells enriched from blood (not recorded which). The receptors were gathered from a man between 45 and 60 years old who had recovered from COVID-19.

The CDR3 DNA sequence: TGTGCCAGCACGGCAGGGGATGGAGACATTCAGTACTTC. This gives the protein CASTAGDGDIQYF. V is TRBV28 and J is TRBJ2-4; D is perhaps TRBD1 (6 bases). The CDR3 is made up of 13 amino acids. In germline, CDR1 is MDHEN, CDR2 SYDVKM. V lost 7 bases and J lost 8, with 15 bases in between.

The chain combines TRBV28 with TRBJ2-7; weak D call: TRBD1 (5 bases). The CDR3 extends over 13 amino acids. Germline V gene lookup returns CDR1 MDHEN and CDR2 SYDVKM. V gave up 3 bases and J gave up 6 bases, with 12 bases separating them. The CDR3 sequence: CASSFEGEGEQYF. The CDR3 DNA reads as TGTGCCAGCAGTTTCGAAGGGGAAGGCGAGCAGTACTTC.

The chain carries TRBV6-4 and TRBJ2-7; TRBD1 matches 8 bases. With 3 bases clipped from V and 6 bases from J, the junction kept 4 bases outside the gene matches. Germline V lookup: CDR1 MRHNA, CDR2 SNTAGT. This CDR3 is built from 13 residues. CDR3 nucleotide sequence: TGTGCCAGCAGTGAAAGACAGGGGAGCGAGCAGTACTTC. Protein: CASSERQGSEQYF.

The CDR3 sequence is CASSLEAAVNSPLHF. CDR3 coding DNA: TGCGCCAGCAGCTTGGAGGCGGCGGTTAATTCACCCCTCCACTTT. This chain connects TRBV5-1 to TRBJ1-6, with no clear D. CDR1 is SGHRS, CDR2 YFSETQ, per germline. The CDR3 sequence is 15 residues long. V lost 0 bases and J 6 bases, leaving 10 bases between the germline ends.

This clone occurred once. The CDR3 bases are TGTGCCATCAGTGAATCAGCTGGAAACACCATATATTTT. It is translated as CAISESAGNTIYF. J is TRBJ1-3 and V is TRBV10-3, with D hard to call. The CDR3 sequence is 13 residues long. Trimming removed 3 bases at V and 2 bases at J, with 5 bases between. Germline V gives CDR1 ENHRY, CDR2 SYGVKD.